This TCR beta chain was obtained from a study of T cell responses to AZD1222 COVID-19 vaccine. Whole-study results and caveats: Spike-specific TCR breadth and depth went up after people got two AZD1222 doses. Variant regions that are unmutated are reportedly the target of nearly half of spike-specific TCRs.

Data came from immunoSEQ multiplex PCR; TCRdb stores just in-frame clones and leaves some out. This sample has roughly 110,000 clones; approximately 93% occur once, and the top ten carry under 5.5%. As regards this clone: Its specificity is not known.

V lost 4 bases and J lost 0, with 10 bases in between. The germline V gene has CDR1 MNHEY and CDR2 SVGAGI. The CDR3 extends over 14 amino acids. The rearrangement joins TRBV6-5 to TRBJ2-7, with D uncertain. The TCR was taken from an adult in good health. This specimen was peripheral blood, taken on day 0 of AZD1222 vaccination. The CDR3 DNA is TGTGCCAGCAGTTCCCAGGCAGACTCCTACGAGCAGTACTTC. This codes for CASSSQADSYEQYF.